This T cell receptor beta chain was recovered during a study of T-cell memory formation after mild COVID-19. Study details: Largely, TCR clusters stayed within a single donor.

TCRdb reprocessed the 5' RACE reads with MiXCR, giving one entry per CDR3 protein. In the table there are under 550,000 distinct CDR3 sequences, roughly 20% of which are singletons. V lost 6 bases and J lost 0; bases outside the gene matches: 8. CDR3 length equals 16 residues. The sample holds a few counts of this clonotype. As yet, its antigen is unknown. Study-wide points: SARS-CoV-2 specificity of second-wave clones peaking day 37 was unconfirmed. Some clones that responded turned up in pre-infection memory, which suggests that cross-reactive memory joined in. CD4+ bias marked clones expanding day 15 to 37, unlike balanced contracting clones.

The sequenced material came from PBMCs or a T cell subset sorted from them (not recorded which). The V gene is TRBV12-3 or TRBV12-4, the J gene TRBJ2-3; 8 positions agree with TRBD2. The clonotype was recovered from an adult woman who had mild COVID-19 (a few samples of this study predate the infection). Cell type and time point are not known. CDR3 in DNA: TGTGCCAGCAGCGGGAGGGTCAACTCTAGCACAGATACGCAGTATTTT. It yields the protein CASSGRVNSSTDTQYF.